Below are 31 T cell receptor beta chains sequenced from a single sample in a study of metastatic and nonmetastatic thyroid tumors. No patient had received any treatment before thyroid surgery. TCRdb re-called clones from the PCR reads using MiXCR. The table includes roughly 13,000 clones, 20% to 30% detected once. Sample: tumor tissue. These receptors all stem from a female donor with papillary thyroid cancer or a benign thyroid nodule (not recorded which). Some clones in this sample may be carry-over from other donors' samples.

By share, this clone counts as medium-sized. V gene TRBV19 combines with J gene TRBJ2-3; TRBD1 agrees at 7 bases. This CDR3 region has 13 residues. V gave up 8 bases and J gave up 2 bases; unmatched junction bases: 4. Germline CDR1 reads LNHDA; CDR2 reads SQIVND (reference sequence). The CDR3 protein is CASARGFTDTQYF. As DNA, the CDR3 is TGTGCCAGTGCCAGGGGGTTCACAGATACGCAGTATTTT.

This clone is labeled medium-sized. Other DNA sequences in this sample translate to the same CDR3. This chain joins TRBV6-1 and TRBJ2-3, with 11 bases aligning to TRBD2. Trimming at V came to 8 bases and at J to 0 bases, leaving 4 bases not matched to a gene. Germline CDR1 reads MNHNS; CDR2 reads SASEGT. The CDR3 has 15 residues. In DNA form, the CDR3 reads TGTGCCAGCGCCCGGACTAGCGGGAGCACAGATACGCAGTATTTT. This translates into CASARTSGSTDTQYF.

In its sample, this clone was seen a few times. The chain's CDR3 is CASRGSGNQPQHF. As DNA, the CDR3 is TGTGCCAGCAGGGGGTCGGGCAATCAGCCCCAGCATTTT. The rearrangement links TRBV25-1 to TRBJ1-5; D gene unclear. Germline loops: CDR1 MGHDK, CDR2 SYGVNS. The CDR3 covers 13 residues. V was trimmed by 6 bases and J by 2 bases, leaving 8 bases between them.

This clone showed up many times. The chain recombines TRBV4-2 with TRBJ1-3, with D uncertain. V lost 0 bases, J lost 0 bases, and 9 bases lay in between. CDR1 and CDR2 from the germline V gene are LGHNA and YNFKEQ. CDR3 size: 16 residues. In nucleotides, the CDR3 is TGTGCCAGCAGCCAAGATACTAGGTACTCTGGAAACACCATATATTTT. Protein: CASSQDTRYSGNTIYF.

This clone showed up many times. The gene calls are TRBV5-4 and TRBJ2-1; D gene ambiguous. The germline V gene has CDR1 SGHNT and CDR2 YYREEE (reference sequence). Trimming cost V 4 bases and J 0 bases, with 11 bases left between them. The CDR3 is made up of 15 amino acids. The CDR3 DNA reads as TGTGCCAGCAGCCTGGACGTGAGCTCCTACAATGAGCAGTTCTTC. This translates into CASSLDVSSYNEQFF.

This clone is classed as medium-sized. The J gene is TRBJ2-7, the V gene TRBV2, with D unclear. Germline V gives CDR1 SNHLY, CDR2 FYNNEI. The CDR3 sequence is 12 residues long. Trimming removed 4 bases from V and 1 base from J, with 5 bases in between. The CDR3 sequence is CASSGQSYEQYF. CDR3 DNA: TGTGCCAGCAGTGGACAATCCTACGAGCAGTACTTC.

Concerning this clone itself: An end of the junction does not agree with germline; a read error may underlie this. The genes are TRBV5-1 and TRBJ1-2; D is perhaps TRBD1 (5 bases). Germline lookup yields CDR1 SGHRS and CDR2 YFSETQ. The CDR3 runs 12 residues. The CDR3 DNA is TGCGCCAGCAGCTCTATTGGGGGAGGCTACGCCTTC. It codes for CASSSIGGGYAF.

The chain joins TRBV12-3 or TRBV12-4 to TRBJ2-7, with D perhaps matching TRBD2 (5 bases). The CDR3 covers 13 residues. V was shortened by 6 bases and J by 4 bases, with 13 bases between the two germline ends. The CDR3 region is CASSPRGLYEQYF. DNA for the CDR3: TGTGCCAGCAGCCCGAGAGGGCTTTACGAGCAGTACTTC.

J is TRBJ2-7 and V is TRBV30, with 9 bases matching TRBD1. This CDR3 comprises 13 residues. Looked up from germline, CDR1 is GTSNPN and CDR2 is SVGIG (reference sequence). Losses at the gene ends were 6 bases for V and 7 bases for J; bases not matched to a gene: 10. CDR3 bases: TGTGCCTGTGGCGGGACAGGGTTGGGGGAGCAGTACTTC. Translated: CACGGTGLGEQYF.

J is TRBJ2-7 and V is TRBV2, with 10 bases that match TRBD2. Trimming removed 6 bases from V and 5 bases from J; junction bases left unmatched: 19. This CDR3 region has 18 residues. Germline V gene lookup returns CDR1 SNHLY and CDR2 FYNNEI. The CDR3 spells CASSRLILAGVSLDEQYF. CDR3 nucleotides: TGTGCCAGCAGCCGCTTAATCCTAGCGGGAGTTTCCCTAGACGAGCAGTACTTC.

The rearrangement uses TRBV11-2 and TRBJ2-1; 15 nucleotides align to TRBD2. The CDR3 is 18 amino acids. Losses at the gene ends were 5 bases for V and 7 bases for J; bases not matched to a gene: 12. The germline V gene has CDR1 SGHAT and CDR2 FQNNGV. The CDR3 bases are TGTGCCAGCAGCCAATTTAAGGCCGGGACTAGCGGGAGGAATGAGCAGTTCTTC. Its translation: CASSQFKAGTSGRNEQFF.

The CDR3 is CASSPVQGRYEQYF. As DNA, the CDR3 is TGTGCCAGCAGCCCGGTTCAGGGTCGCTACGAGCAGTACTTC. The chain carries TRBV7-6 and TRBJ2-7; perhaps TRBD1 as D (5 bases). Between the trimmed V and J ends, which lost 5 bases and 3 bases, there was a span of 14 bases. CDR1 is SGHVS, CDR2 FNYEAQ, per germline. The CDR3 spans 14 residues. The whole variable domain, remainder taken from reference TRBV7-6 and TRBJ2-7, is GAGVSQSPRYKVTKRGQDVALRCDPISGHVSLYWYRQALGQGPEFLTYFNYEAQQDKSGLPNDRFSAERPEGSISTLTIQRTEQRDSAMYRCASSPVQGRYEQYFGPGTRLTVT.

The CDR3 loop reads CASSRQRYSNQPQHF. CDR3 DNA sequence: TGCGCCAGCAGTCGACAGAGATATAGCAATCAGCCCCAGCATTTT. This chain uses TRBV4-1 with TRBJ1-5; TRBD1 might be the D (5 bases). CDR3 length equals 15 residues. V was pared by 6 bases and J by 0 bases, with 12 bases between. Germline V gives CDR1 MGHRA, CDR2 YSYEKL.

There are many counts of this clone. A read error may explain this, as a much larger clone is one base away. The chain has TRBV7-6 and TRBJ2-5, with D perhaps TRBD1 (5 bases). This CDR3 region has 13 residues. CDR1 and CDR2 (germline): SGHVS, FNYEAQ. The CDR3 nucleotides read TGTGCCAGCAGCTGGGGCAACCAAGAGACCCATTACTTC. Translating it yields CASSWGNQETHYF.

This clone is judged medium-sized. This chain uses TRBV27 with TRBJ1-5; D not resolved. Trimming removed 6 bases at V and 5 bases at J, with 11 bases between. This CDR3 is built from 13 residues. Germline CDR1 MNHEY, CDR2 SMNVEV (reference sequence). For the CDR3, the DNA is TGTGCCAGCAGCGCCGAGGCGGATCAGCCCCAGCATTTT. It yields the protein CASSAEADQPQHF.

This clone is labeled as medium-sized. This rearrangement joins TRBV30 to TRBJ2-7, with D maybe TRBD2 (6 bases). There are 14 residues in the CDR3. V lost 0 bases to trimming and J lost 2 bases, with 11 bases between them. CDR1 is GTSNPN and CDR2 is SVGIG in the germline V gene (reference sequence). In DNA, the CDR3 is TGTGCCTGGAGTGTAAGGCGGGACCCCTACGAGCAGTACTTC. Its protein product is CAWSVRRDPYEQYF.

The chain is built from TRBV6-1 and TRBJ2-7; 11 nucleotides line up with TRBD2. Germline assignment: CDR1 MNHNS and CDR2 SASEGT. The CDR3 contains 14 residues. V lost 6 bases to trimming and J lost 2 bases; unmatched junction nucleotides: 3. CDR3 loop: CASRTGLAAYEQYF. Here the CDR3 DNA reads TGTGCCAGCAGAACGGGACTAGCGGCCTACGAGCAGTACTTC.

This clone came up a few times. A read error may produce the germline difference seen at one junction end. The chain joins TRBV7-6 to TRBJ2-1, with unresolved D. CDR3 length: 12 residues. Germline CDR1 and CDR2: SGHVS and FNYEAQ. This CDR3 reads CASGFWLNEQFF. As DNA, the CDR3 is TGTGCCAGCGGCTTTTGGCTCAATGAGCAGTTCTTC.

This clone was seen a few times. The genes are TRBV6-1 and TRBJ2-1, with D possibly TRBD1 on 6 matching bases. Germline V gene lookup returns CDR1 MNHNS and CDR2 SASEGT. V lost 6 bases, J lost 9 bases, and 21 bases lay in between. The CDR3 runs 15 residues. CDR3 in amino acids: CASRGAGVVWSEQFF. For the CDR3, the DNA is TGTGCCAGCAGAGGGGCAGGGGTCGTTTGGAGTGAGCAGTTCTTC.

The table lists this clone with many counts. For the CDR3, the DNA is TGTGCCAGTAGTGCCGGCCCAGGGAGGGCGTCTAATGAAAAACTGTTTTTT. As protein: CASSAGPGRASNEKLFF. The chain has TRBV19 and TRBJ1-4; a weak D match, TRBD1 (5 bases). Germline V gene data show CDR1 as LNHDA and CDR2 as SQIVND (reference sequence). The CDR3 has 17 residues. The V and J ends lost 5 bases and 3 bases respectively, with 19 bases between them. The full variable domain, with the rest looked up from reference TRBV19 and TRBJ1-4, is DGGITQSPKYLFRKEGQNVTLSCEQNLNHDAMYWYRQDPGQGLRLIYYSQIVNDFQKGDIAEGYSVSREKKESFPLTVTSAQKNPTAFYLCASSAGPGRASNEKLFFGSGTQLSVL.

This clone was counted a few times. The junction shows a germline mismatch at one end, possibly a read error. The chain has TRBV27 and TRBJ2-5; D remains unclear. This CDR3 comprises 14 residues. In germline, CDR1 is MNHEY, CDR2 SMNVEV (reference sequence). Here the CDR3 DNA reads TGTTCCAGCAGTAATCGGTCGGTACAAGAGACCCAGTACTTC. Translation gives CSSSNRSVQETQYF.

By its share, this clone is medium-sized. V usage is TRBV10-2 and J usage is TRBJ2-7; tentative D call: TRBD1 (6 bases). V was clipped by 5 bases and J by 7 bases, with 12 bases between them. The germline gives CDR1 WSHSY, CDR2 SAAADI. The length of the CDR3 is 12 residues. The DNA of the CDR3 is TGCGCCAGCAGTTATTCAGGGACAGAGCAGTACTTC. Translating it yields CASSYSGTEQYF.

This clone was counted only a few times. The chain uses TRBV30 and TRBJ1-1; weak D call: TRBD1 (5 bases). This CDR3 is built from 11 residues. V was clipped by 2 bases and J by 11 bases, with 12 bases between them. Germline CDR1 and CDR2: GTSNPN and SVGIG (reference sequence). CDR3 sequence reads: CAWSHQWGAFF. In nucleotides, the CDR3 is TGTGCCTGGAGTCATCAGTGGGGGGCTTTCTTT.

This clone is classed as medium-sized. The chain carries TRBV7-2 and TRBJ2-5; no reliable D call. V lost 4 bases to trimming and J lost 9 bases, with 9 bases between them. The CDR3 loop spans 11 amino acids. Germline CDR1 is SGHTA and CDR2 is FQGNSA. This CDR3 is CASSSGRAQYF. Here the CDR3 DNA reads TGTGCCAGCAGCTCCGGTCGGGCCCAGTACTTC. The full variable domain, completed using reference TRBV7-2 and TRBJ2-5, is GAGVSQSPSNKVTEKGKDVELRCDPISGHTALYWYRQSLGQGLEFLIYFQGNSAPDKSGLPSDRFSAERTGGSVSTLTIQRTQQEDSAVYLCASSSGRAQYFGPGTRLLVL.

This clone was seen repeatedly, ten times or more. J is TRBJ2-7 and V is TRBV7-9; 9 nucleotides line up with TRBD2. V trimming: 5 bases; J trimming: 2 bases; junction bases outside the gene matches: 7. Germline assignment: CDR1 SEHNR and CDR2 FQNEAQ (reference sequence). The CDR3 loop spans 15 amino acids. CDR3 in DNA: TGTGCCAGCAGCCGAAGGACTAGCGTTGCCTACGAGCAGTACTTC. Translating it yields CASSRRTSVAYEQYF.

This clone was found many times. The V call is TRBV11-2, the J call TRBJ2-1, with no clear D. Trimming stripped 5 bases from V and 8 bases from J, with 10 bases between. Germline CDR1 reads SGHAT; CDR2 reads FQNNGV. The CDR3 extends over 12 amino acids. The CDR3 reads CASSTNLDEQFF. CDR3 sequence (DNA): TGTGCCAGCAGCACTAACCTAGATGAGCAGTTCTTC. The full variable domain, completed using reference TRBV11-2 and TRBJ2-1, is EAGVAQSPRYKIIEKRQSVAFWCNPISGHATLYWYQQILGQGPKLLIQFQNNGVVDDSQLPKDRFSAERLKGVDSTLKIQPAKLEDSAVYLCASSTNLDEQFFGPGTRLTVL.

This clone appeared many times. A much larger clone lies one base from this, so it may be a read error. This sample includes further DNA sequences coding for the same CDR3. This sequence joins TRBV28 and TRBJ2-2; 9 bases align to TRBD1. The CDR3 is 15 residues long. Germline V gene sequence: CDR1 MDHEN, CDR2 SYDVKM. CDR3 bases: TGCGCCAGCAGTCCAAACAGGGGGCGCACCGGGGAGCTGTTTTTT. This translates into CASSPNRGRTGELFF.

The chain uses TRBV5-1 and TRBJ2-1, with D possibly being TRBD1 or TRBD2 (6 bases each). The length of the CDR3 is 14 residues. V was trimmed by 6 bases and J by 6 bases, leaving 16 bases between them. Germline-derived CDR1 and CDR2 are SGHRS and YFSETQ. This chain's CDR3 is CASNSGALTNEQFF. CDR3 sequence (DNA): TGCGCCAGCAACTCGGGGGCCCTTACCAATGAGCAGTTCTTC. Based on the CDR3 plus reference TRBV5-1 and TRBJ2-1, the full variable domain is KAGVTQTPRYLIKTRGQQVTLSCSPISGHRSVSWYQQTPGQGLQFLFEYFSETQRNKGNFPGRFSGRQFSNSRSEMNVSTLELGDSALYLCASNSGALTNEQFFGPGTRLTVL.

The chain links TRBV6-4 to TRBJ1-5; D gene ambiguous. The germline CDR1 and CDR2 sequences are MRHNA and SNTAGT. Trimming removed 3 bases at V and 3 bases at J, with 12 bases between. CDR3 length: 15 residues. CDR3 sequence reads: CASSDGRWPNQPQHF. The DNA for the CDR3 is TGTGCCAGCAGTGATGGCAGGTGGCCCAATCAGCCCCAGCATTTT.

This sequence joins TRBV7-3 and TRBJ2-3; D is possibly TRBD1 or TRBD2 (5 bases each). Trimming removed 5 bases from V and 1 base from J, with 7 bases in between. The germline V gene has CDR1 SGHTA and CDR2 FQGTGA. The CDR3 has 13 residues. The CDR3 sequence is CASSRGRTDTQYF. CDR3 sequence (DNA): TGTGCCAGCAGCCGGGGACGCACAGATACGCAGTATTTT.

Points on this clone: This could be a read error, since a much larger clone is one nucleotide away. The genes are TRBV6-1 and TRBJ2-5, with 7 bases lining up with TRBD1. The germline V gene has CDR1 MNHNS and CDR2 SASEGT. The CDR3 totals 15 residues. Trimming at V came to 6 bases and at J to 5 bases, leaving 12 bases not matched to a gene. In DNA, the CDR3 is TGTGCCAGCAGCCCCCCACAGGGGCCGAGGGAGACCCAGTACTTC. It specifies CASSPPQGPRETQYF.